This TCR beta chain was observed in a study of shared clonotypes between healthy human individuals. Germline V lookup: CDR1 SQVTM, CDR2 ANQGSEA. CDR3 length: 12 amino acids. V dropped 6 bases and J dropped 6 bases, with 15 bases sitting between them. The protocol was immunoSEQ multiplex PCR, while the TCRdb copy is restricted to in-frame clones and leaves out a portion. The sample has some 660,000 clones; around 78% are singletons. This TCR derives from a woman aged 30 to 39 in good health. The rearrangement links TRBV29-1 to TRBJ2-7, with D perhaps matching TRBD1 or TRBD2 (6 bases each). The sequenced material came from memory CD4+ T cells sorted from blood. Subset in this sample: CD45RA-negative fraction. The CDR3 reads CSVGGGVGEQYF. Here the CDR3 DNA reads TGCAGCGTCGGGGGCGGTGTTGGCGAGCAGTACTTC.